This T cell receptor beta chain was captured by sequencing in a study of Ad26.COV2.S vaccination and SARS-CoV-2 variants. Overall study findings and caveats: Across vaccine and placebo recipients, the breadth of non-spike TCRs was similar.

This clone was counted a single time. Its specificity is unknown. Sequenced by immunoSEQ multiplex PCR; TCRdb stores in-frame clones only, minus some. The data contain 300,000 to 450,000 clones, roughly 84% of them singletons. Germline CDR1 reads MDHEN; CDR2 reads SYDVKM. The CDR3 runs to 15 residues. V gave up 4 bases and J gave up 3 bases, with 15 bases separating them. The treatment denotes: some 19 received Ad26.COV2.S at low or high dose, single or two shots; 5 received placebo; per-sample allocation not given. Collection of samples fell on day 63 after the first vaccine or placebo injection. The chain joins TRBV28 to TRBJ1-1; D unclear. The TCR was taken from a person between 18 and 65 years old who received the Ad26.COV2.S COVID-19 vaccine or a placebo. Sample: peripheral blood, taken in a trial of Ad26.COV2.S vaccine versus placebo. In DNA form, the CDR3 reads TGTGCCAGCAGTTGGGCCCCGGGGATGGACACTGAAGCTTTCTTT. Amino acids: CASSWAPGMDTEAFF.